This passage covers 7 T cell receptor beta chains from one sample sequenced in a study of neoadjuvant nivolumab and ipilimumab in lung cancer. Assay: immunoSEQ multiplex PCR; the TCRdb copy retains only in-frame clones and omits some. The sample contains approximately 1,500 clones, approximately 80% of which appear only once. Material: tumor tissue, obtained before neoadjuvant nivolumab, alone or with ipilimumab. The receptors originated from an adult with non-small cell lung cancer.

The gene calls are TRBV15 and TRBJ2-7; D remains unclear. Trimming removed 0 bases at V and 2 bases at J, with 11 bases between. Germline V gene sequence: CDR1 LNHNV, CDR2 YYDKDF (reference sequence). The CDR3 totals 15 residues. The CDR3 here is CATSRDGWHTYEQYF. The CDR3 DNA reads TGTGCCACCAGCAGAGACGGCTGGCACACCTACGAGCAGTACTTC.

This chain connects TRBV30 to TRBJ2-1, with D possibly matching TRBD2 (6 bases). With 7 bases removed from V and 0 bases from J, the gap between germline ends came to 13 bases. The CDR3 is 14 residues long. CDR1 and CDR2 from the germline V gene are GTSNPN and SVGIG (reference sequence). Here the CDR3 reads CAYLSGSSYNEQFF. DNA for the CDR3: TGTGCCTACTTATCCGGGAGCTCCTACAATGAGCAGTTCTTC.

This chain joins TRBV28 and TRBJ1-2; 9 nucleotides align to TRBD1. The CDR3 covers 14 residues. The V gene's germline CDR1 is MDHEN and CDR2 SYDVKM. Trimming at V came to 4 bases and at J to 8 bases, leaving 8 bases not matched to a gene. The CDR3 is CASSSGTGNRGYTF. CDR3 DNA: TGTGCCAGCAGTTCTGGGACAGGGAATCGCGGCTACACCTTC.

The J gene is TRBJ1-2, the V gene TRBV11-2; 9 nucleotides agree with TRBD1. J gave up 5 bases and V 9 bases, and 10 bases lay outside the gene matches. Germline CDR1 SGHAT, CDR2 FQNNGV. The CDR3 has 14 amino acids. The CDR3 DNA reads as TGTGCCAGTTCTCCGGGACAGGGCTTTTATGGCTACACCTTC. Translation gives CASSPGQGFYGYTF.

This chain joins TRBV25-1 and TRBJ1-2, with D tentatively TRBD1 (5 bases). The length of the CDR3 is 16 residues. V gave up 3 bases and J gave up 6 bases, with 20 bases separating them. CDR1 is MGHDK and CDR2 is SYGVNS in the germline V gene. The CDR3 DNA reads TGTGCCAGCAGTGACGACAGCCTAGCCCCAGGAAATGGCTACACCTTC. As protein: CASSDDSLAPGNGYTF.

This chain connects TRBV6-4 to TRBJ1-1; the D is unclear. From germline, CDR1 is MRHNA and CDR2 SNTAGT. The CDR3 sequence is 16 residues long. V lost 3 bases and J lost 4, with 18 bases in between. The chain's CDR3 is CASSDQQAEASTEAFF. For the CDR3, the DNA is TGTGCCAGCAGTGATCAACAAGCCGAGGCGAGCACTGAAGCTTTCTTT.

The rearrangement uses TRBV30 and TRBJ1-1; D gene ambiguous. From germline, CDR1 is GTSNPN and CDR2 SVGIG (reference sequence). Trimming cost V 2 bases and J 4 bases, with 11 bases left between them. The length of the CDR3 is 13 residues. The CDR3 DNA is TGTGCCTGGAGTCCCTCCCGGAGCACTGAAGCTTTCTTT. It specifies CAWSPSRSTEAFF.